These 4 T cell receptor beta chains were sequenced from one sample in a study of T cells in Graves' hyperthyroidism and ophthalmopathy. Researchers took RNA transcripts and amplified the TCR beta CDR3 regions from them. The TCR CDR3 was amplified in a first-round RT-PCR using the HTBI primer set. TCRdb recomputed calls from the multiplex PCR reads with MiXCR, one row per CDR3 protein. The sample has approximately 700,000 distinct CDR3 sequences, less than 20% seen once. Sequenced material: blood. Every receptor here comes from a man aged 18-30 years with Graves' hyperthyroidism.

The V and J genes are TRBV10-2 and TRBJ2-2, with D unresolved. The J call is in doubt because the DNA end fits TRBJ1-4 better. This CDR3 spans 14 amino acids. Germline loops: CDR1 WSHSY, CDR2 SAAADI. The CDR3 DNA reads TGCGCCAGCAGTGAGTCGCGAACAAATGAAAAACTGTTTTTT. This sequence encodes CASSESRTNEKLFF.

Only a few counts were recorded for this clonotype. The chain uses TRBV5-6 and TRBJ2-3, with D tentatively TRBD1 (6 bases). Germline-derived CDR1 and CDR2 are SGHDT and YYEEEE. V lost 4 bases, J lost 5 bases, and 11 bases lay in between. The CDR3 spans 13 residues. The CDR3 sequence is CASSHTGRDTQYF. The CDR3 coding sequence is TGTGCCAGCAGCCACACAGGGAGAGATACGCAGTATTTT.

Details on this clonotype: Relative to the germline gene, one junction end is altered; a read error may explain this. CDR3 sequence (DNA): TGTGCCAGCAGCTTAGGGGGGGACGATACGCGGTATTTT. Its translation: CASSLGGDDTRYF. The J gene is TRBJ2-3, the V gene TRBV7-2; D is perhaps TRBD2 (6 bases). The CDR3 is made up of 13 amino acids. The germline CDR1 and CDR2 sequences are SGHTA and FQGNSA.

This clonotype has a count of ten or more. V is TRBV6-2 or TRBV6-3 and J is TRBJ2-7, with D uncertain. The CDR3 consists of 14 residues. V lost 2 bases and J 2 bases, leaving 10 bases between the germline ends. Germline V lookup: CDR1 MNHEY, CDR2 SVGEGT. The CDR3 nucleotides read TGTGCCAGCAGTTACGGCGGATTGACCTACGAGCAGTACTTC. Protein sequence: CASSYGGLTYEQYF.